This T cell receptor (beta chain) was obtained from a study of metastatic and nonmetastatic thyroid tumors. Overall study: Both malignant and benign thyroid patients supplied peripheral blood and tumor or nodule tissue samples, across which the repertoires of these patients were then compared.

V lost 1 base and J lost 6, with 10 bases in between. The CDR3 covers 13 residues. The V gene's germline CDR1 is DFQATT and CDR2 SNEGSKA (reference sequence). TCRdb redid the clone calls on the PCR reads using MiXCR. Of 30,000 to 45,000 clones in the sample, about 29% were seen once. Thyroid surgery had not been preceded by any treatment in any patient. This receptor was obtained from a male donor with papillary thyroid cancer or a benign thyroid nodule (not recorded which). Some clones in this sample may be carry-over from other donors' samples. J is TRBJ2-1 and V is TRBV20-1; a possible D gene is TRBD2 (6 bases). Sample: blood. The chain's CDR3 is CSARGGLSNEQFF. The CDR3 nucleotides read TGCAGTGCTAGAGGGGGACTGTCCAATGAGCAGTTCTTC.